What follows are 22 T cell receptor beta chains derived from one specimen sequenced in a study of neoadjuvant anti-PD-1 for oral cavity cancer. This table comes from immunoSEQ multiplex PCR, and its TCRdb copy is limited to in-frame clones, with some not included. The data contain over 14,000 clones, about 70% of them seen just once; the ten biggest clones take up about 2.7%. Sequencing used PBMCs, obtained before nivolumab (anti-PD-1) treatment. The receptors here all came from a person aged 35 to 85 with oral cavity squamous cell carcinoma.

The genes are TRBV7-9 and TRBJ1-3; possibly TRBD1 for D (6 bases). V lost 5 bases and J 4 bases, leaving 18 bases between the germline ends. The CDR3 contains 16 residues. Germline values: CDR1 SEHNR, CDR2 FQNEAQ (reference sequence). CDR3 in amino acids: CASSVKGHSLGNTIYF. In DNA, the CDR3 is TGTGCCAGCAGCGTAAAGGGACACAGTCTAGGAAACACCATATATTTT.

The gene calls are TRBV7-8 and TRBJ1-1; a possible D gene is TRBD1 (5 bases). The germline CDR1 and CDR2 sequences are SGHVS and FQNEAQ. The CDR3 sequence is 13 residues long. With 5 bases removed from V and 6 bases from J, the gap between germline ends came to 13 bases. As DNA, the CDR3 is TGTGCCAGCAGCCAAGGGACGGGGGCTGAAGCTTTCTTT. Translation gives CASSQGTGAEAFF.

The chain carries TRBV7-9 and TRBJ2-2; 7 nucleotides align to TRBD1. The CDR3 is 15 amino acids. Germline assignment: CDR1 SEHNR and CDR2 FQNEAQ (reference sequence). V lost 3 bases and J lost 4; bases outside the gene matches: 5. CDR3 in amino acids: CASSFQQGSTGELFF. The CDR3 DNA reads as TGTGCCAGCAGCTTTCAACAGGGGAGCACCGGGGAGCTGTTTTTT.

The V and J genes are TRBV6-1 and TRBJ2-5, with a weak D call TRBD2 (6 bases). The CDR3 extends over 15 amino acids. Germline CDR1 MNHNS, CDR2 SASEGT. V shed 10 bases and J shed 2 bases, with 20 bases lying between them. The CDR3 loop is CATGPGVGGQETQYF. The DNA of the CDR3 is TGTGCCACCGGGCCCGGGGTGGGAGGACAAGAGACCCAGTACTTC.

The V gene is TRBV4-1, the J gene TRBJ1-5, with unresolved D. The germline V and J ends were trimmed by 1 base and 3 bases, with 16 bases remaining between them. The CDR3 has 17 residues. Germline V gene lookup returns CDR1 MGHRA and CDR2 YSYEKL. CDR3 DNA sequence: TGCGCCAGCAGCCAAGTTGACTTGGGCTTTGTCAATCAGCCCCAGCATTTT. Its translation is CASSQVDLGFVNQPQHF.

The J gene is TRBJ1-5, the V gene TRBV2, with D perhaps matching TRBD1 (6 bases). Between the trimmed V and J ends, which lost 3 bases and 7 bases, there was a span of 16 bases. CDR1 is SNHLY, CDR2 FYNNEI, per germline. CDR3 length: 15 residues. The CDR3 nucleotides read TGTGCCAGCAGTGAGTTGCCAGGGGTCAACCAGCCCCAGCATTTT. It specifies CASSELPGVNQPQHF.

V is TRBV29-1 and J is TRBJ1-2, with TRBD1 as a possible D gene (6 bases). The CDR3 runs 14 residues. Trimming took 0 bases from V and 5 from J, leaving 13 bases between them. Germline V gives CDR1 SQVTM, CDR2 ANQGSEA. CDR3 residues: CSVEDLDRRYGYTF. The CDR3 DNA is TGCAGCGTTGAAGATCTGGACAGAAGGTATGGCTACACCTTC.

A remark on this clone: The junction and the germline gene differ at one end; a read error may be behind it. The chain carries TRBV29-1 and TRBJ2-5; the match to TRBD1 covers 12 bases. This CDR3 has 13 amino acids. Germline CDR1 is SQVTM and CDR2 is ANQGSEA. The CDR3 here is CSVGQGAQEAQYF. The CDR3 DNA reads TGCAGCGTGGGACAGGGGGCTCAAGAGGCCCAGTACTTC.

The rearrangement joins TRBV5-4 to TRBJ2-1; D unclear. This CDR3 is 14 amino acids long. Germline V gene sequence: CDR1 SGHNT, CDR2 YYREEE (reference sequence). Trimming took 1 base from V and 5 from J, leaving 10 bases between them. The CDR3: CASSLFLGDNEQFF. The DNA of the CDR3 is TGTGCCAGCAGCTTGTTTCTGGGTGACAATGAGCAGTTCTTC.

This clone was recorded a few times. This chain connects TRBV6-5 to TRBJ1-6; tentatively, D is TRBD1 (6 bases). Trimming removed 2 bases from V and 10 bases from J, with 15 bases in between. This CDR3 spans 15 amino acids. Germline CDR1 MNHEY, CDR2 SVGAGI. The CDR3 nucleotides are TGTGCCAGCAGTTACCCAGGGGTTAAGTTCTCACCCCTCCACTTT. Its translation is CASSYPGVKFSPLHF.

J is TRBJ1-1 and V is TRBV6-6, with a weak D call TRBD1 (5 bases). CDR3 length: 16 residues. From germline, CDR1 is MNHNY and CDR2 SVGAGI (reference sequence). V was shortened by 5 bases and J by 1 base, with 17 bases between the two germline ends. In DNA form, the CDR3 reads TGTGCCAGCAGTGGGAGTCGACAGAGGGGGAACACTGAAGCTTTCTTT. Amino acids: CASSGSRQRGNTEAFF.

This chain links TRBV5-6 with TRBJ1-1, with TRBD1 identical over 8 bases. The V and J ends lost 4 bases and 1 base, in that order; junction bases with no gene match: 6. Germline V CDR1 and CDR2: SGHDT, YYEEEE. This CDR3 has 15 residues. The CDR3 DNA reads TGTGCCAGCAGCCCAAGGGACAGGCAGAACACTGAAGCTTTCTTT. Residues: CASSPRDRQNTEAFF.

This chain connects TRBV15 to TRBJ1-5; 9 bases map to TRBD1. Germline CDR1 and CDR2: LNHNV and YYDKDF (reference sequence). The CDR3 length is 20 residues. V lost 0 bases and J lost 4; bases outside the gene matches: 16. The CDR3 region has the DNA TGTGCCACCAGCAGAGATCTTTGGCAATTTGACAGGGGGGGGAATCAGCCCCAGCATTTT. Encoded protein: CATSRDLWQFDRGGNQPQHF. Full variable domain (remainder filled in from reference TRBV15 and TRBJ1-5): DAMVIQNPRYQVTQFGKPVTLSCSQTLNHNVMYWYQQKSSQAPKLLFHYYDKDFNNEADTPDNFQSRRPNTSFCFLDIRSPGLGDTAMYLCATSRDLWQFDRGGNQPQHFGDGTRLSIL.

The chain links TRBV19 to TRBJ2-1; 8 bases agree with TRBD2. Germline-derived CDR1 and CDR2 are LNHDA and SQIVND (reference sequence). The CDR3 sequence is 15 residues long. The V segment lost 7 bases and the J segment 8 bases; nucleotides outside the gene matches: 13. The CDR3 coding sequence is TGTGCCAGTAACCCCGGGACTAGGGTGGTCTATGAGCAGTTCTTC. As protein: CASNPGTRVVYEQFF.

The CDR3 region is CASSLGGGYGYTF. Here the CDR3 DNA reads TGTGCCAGCAGCTTAGGAGGGGGCTATGGCTACACCTTC. The chain combines TRBV7-2 with TRBJ1-2, with D maybe TRBD1 (6 bases). CDR1 and CDR2 (germline): SGHTA, FQGNSA. The CDR3 totals 13 residues. Trimming stripped 1 base from V and 4 bases from J, with 7 bases between.

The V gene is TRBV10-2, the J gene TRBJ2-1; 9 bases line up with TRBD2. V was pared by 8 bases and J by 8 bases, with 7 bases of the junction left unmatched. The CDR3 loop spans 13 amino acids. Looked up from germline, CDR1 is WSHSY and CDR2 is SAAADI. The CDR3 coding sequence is TGCGCCAGCCGGGATAGCGGGGGATATGAGCAGTTCTTC. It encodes CASRDSGGYEQFF.

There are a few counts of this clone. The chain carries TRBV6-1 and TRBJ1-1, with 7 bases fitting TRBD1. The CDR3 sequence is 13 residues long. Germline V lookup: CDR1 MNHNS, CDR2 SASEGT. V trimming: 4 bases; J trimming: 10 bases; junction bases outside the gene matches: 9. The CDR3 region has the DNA TGTGCCAGCAGTGTCCACAGGGGCGGCGGAGCTTTCTTT. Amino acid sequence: CASSVHRGGGAFF.

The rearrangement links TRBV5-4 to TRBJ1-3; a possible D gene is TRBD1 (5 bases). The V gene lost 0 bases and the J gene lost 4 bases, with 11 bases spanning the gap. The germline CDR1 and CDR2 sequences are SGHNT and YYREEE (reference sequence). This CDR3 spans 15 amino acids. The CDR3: CASSLAGGSGNTIYF. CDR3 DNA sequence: TGTGCCAGCAGCTTGGCCGGGGGGAGCGGAAACACCATATATTTT.

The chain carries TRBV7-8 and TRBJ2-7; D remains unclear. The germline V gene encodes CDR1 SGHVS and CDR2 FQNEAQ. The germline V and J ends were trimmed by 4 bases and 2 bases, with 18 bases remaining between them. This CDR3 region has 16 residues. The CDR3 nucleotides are TGTGCCAGCAGCTATGGGTCCGCACTCATACCCTACGAGCAGTACTTC. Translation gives CASSYGSALIPYEQYF. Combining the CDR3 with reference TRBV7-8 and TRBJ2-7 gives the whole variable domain GAGVSQSPRYKVAKRGQDVALRCDPISGHVSLFWYQQALGQGPEFLTYFQNEAQLDKSGLPSDRFFAERPEGSVSTLKIQRTQQEDSAVYLCASSYGSALIPYEQYFGPGTRLTVT.

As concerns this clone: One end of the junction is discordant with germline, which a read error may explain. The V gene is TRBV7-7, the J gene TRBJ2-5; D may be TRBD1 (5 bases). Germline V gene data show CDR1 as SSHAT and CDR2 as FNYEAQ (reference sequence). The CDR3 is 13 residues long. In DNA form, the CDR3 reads TGTGCTAGCAGCTTATGGACACGGGAGACCCAGTACTTC. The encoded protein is CASSLWTRETQYF.

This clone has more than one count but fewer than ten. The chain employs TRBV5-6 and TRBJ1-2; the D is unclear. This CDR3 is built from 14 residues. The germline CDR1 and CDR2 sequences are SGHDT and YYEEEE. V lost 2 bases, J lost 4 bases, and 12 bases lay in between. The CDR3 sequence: CASSFYRDFYGYTF. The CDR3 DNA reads TGTGCCAGCAGCTTTTACCGGGATTTCTATGGCTACACCTTC.

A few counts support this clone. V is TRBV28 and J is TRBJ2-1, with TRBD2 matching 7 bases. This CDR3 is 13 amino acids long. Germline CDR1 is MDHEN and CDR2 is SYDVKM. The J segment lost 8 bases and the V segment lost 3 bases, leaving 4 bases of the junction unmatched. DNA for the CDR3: TGTGCCAGCAGTTTGACGGGGAGGGATGAGCAGTTCTTC. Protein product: CASSLTGRDEQFF.